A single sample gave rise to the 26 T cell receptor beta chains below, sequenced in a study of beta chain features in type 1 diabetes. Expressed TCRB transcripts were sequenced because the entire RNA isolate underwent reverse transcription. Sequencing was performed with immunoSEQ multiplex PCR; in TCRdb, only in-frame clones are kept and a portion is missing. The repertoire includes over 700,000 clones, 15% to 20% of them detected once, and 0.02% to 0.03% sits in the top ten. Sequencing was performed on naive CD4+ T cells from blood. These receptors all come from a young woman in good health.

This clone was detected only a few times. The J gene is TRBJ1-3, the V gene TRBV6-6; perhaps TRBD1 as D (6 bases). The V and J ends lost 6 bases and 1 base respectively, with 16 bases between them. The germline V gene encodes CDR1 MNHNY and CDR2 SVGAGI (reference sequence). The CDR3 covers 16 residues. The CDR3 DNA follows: TGTGCCAGCAGCAGATCTCAGGGGAAGTCTGGAAACACCATATATTTT. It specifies CASSRSQGKSGNTIYF.

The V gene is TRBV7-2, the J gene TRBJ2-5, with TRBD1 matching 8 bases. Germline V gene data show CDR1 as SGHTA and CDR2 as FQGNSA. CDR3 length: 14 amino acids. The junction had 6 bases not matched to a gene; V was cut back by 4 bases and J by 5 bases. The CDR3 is CASSSQGVKETQYF. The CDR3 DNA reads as TGTGCCAGCAGCTCACAGGGGGTAAAGGAGACCCAGTACTTC.

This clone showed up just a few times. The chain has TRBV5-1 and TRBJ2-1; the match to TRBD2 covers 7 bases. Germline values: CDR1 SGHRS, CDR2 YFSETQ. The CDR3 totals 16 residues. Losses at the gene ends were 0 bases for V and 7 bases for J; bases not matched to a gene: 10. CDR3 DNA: TGCGCCAGCAGCTTGGTGGGTTCGGGCGGGAGAAATGAGCAGTTCTTC. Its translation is CASSLVGSGGRNEQFF.

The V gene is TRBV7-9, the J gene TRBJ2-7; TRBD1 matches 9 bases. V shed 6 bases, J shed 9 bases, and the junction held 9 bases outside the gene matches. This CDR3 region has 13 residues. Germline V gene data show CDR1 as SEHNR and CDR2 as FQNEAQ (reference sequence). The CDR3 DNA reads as TGTGCCAGCAGTCCCGAGGACAGGGGTGCGCAGTACTTC. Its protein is CASSPEDRGAQYF.

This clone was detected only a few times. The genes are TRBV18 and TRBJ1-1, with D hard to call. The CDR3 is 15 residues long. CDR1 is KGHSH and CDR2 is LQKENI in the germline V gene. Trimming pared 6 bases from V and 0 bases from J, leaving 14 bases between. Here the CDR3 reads CASSITTALNTEAFF. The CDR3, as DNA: TGTGCCAGCTCGATTACGACCGCTTTGAACACTGAAGCTTTCTTT.

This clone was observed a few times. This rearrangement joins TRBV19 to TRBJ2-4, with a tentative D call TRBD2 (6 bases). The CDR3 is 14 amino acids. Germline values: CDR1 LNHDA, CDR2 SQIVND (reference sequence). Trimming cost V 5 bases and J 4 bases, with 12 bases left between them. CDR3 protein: CASSHRGGKNIQYF. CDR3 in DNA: TGTGCCAGTAGTCATAGGGGAGGAAAAAACATTCAGTACTTC.

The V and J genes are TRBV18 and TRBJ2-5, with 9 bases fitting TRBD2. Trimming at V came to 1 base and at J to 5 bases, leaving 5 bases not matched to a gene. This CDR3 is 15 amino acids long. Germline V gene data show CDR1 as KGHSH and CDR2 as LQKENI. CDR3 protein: CASSPLAGVTETQYF. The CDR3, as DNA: TGTGCCAGCTCACCACTAGCGGGAGTGACCGAGACCCAGTACTTC.

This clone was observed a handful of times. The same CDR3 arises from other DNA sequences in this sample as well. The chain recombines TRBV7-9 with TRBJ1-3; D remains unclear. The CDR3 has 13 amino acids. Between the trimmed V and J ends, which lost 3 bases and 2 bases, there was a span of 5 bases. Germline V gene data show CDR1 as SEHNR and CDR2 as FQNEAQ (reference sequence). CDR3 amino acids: CASSLPPGNTIYF. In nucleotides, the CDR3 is TGTGCCAGCAGCTTGCCACCTGGAAACACCATATATTTT.

The CDR3 DNA is TGCAGCGGAGCTAGCGGGAGCTACAATGAGCAGTTCTTC. Amino acid sequence: CSGASGSYNEQFF. The chain couples TRBV29-1 to TRBJ2-1, with 10 bases identical to TRBD2. Germline CDR1 and CDR2: SQVTM and ANQGSEA. Germline trimming cut 7 bases from V and 3 bases from J; bases unmatched to any gene: 3. This CDR3 has 13 residues.

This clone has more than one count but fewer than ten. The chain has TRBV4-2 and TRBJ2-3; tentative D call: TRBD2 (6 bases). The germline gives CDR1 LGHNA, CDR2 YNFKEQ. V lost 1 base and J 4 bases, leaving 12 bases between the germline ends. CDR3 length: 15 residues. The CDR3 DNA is TGTGCCAGCAGCCAAGTAGCGGAGGTGGCAGATACGCAGTATTTT. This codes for CASSQVAEVADTQYF.

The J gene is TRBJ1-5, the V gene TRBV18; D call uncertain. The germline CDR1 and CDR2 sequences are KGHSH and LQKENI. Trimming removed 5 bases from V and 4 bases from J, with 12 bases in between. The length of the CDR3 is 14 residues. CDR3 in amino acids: CASSSMGLNQPQHF. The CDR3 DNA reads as TGTGCCAGCTCATCGATGGGATTGAATCAGCCCCAGCATTTT.

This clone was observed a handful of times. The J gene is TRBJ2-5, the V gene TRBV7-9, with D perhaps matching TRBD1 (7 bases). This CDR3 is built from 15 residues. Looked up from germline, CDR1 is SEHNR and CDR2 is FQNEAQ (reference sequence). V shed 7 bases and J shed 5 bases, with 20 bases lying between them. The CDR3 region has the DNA TGTGCCAGCACGCAGGGGGGAACCTTAGTCGAGACCCAGTACTTC. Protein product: CASTQGGTLVETQYF.

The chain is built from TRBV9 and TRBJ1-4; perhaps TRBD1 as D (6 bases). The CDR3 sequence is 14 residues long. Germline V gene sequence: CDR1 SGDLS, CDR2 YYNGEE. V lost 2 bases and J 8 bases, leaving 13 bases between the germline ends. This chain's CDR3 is CASSVGAGAEKLFF. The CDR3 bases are TGTGCCAGCAGCGTTGGTGCAGGGGCCGAAAAACTGTTTTTT.

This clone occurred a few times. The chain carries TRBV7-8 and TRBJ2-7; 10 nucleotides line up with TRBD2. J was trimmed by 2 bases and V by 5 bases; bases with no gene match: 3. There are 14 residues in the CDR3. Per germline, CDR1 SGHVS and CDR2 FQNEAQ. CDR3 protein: CASSTGLAAYEQYF. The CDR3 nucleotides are TGTGCCAGCAGCACAGGACTAGCGGCCTACGAGCAGTACTTC. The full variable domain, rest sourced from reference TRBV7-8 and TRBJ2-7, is GAGVSQSPRYKVAKRGQDVALRCDPISGHVSLFWYQQALGQGPEFLTYFQNEAQLDKSGLPSDRFFAERPEGSVSTLKIQRTQQEDSAVYLCASSTGLAAYEQYFGPGTRLTVT.

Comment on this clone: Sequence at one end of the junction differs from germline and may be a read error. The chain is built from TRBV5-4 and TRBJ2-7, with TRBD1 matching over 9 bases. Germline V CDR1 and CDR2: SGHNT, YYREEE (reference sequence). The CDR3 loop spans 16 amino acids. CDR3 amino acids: CASSQVYLTGGYEQYF. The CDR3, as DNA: TGCGCCAGCAGCCAAGTTTATCTGACAGGGGGCTACGAGCAGTACTTC.

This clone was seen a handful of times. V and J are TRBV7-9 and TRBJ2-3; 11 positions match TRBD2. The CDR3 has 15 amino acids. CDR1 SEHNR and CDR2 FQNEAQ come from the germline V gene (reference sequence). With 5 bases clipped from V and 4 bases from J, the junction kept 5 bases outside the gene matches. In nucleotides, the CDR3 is TGTGCCAGCAGCCCGGGACTAGCGGAGGCAGATACGCAGTATTTT. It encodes CASSPGLAEADTQYF.

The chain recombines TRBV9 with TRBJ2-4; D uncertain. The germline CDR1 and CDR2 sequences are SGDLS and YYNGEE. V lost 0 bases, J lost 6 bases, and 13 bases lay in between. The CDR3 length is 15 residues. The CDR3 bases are TGTGCCAGCAGCGTAGGGGCTTTTGATATAAACATTCAGTACTTC. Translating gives CASSVGAFDINIQYF.

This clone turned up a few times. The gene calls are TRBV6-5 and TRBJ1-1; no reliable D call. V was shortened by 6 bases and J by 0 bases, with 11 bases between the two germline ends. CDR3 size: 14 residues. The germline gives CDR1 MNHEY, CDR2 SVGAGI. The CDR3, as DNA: TGTGCCAGCAGCCATGGAGGAATGAACACTGAAGCTTTCTTT. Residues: CASSHGGMNTEAFF.

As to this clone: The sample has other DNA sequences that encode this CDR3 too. CDR3 sequence reads: CASSLLAGVINEQFF. CDR3 DNA sequence: TGTGCCAGCAGCTTATTAGCGGGAGTGATAAATGAGCAGTTCTTC. The chain has TRBV7-2 and TRBJ2-1; 9 nucleotides align to TRBD2. Trimming cost V 2 bases and J 7 bases; bases outside gene matches: 6. The CDR3 sequence is 15 residues long. CDR1 SGHTA and CDR2 FQGNSA come from the germline V gene. The full variable domain, in which reference TRBV7-2 and TRBJ2-1 provide the parts outside the CDR3, is GAGVSQSPSNKVTEKGKDVELRCDPISGHTALYWYRQSLGQGLEFLIYFQGNSAPDKSGLPSDRFSAERTGGSVSTLTIQRTQQEDSAVYLCASSLLAGVINEQFFGPGTRLTVL.

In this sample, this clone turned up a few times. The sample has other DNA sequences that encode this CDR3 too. The DNA for the CDR3 is TGCGCCAGCAGCCAAGATTTGGGCCAATCCTACGAGCAGTACTTC. It yields the protein CASSQDLGQSYEQYF. The chain has TRBV4-3 and TRBJ2-7; D unresolved. Trimming took 0 bases from V and 1 from J, leaving 10 bases between them. The V gene's germline CDR1 is LGHNA and CDR2 YSLEER. The CDR3 contains 15 residues.

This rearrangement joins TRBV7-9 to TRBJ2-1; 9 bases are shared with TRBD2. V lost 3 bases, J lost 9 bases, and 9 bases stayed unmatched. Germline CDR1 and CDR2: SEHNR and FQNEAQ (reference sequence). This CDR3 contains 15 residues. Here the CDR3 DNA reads TGTGCCAGCAGCTTTTTTGCGGGAGGGCCGGTTGAGCAGTTCTTC. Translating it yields CASSFFAGGPVEQFF.

The CDR3 region is CASSLPGTNEKLFF. The CDR3 bases are TGTGCCAGCAGTTTACCAGGGACTAATGAAAAACTGTTTTTT. The V gene is TRBV28, the J gene TRBJ1-4, with D possibly being TRBD1 (5 bases). The CDR3 sequence is 14 residues long. Looked up from germline, CDR1 is MDHEN and CDR2 is SYDVKM. V was pared by 2 bases and J by 2 bases, with 6 bases between.

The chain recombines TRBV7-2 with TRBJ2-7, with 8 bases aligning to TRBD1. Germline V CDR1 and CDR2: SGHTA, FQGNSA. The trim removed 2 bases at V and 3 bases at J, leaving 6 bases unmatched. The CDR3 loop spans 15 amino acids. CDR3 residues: CASSLQGAPYYEQYF. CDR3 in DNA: TGTGCCAGCAGCTTACAGGGGGCACCCTACTACGAGCAGTACTTC. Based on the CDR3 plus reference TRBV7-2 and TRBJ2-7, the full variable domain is GAGVSQSPSNKVTEKGKDVELRCDPISGHTALYWYRQSLGQGLEFLIYFQGNSAPDKSGLPSDRFSAERTGGSVSTLTIQRTQQEDSAVYLCASSLQGAPYYEQYFGPGTRLTVT.

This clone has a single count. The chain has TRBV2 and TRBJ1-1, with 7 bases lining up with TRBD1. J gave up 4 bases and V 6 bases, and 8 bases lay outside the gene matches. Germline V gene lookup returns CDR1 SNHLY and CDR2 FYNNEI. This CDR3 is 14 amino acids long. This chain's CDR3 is CASRDRDLSTEAFF. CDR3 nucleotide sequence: TGTGCCAGCAGAGACAGGGATTTGAGCACTGAAGCTTTCTTT. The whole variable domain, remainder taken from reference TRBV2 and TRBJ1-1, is EPEVTQTPSHQVTQMGQEVILRCVPISNHLYFYWYRQILGQKVEFLVSFYNNEISEKSEIFDDQFSVERPDGSNFTLKIRSTKLEDSAMYFCASRDRDLSTEAFFGQGTRLTVV.

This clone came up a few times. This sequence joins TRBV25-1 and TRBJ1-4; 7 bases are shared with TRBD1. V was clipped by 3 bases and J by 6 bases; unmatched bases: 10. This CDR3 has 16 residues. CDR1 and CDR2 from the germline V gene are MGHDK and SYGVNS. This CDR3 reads CASSDGPRTGDEKLFF. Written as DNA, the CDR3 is TGTGCCAGCAGTGATGGGCCGAGGACAGGAGATGAAAAACTGTTTTTT.

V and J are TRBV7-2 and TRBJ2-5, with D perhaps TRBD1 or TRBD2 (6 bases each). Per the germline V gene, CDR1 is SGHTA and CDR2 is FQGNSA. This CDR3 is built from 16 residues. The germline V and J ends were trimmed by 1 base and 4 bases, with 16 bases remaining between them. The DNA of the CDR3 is TGTGCCAGCAGCTTAGGTTCCGCCAAGGGGGGAGAGACCCAGTACTTC. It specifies CASSLGSAKGGETQYF. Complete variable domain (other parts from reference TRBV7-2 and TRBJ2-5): GAGVSQSPSNKVTEKGKDVELRCDPISGHTALYWYRQSLGQGLEFLIYFQGNSAPDKSGLPSDRFSAERTGGSVSTLTIQRTQQEDSAVYLCASSLGSAKGGETQYFGPGTRLLVL.